This record covers a single TCR beta chain. Its binding antigen is unknown. Base qualities are not at hand, and no much larger clone is one base apart. Preparation of the library involved 5' RACE. The listed sequencing device is Illumina HiSeq 2500. A second PCR of about 6 to 11 cycles was run with a J-beta primer mix and a sample-barcoded 5' primer. A template-switch 5' adaptor carrying 12 random nucleotides introduced a unique molecular identifier onto each TCR beta cDNA molecule. At least 2.5 million CDR3-containing paired-end reads were obtained from each sample. First-strand cDNA was synthesized from all RNA with the Mint cDNA synthesis kit, primed by a TRBC-specific oligonucleotide. Following uracil-DNA glycosylase treatment, a first 18-cycle PCR with universal primers M1SS and BC2_uni_R was performed on all cDNA. Processing in the source paper ran as follows. For normalization, 1 million high-quality reads, each with a distinct molecular identifier, were randomly selected from each sample. Reads with shared molecular identifiers were discarded instead of being binned into consensus sequences. MiTCR, set to a Q25 quality threshold and the strictest error-elimination algorithm, was used for CDR3 identification, clonotype clustering and error correction. Lower-bound total TCR beta diversity was estimated with a nonparametric unseen species model using Euler transformation. TCRdb itself trimmed the public reads at Q25 with fastp, ran MiXCR and retained productive beta chains. A single entry per CDR3 protein holds the most common genes and DNA from its merged rows. TCRdb assigned the V and J calls; the authors' analysis was not used. This sample comprises about 1.5 million distinct CDR3 sequences, 40% to 50% of them detected only once. The ten largest clones capture 6.5% to 10% of the sample.

These data come from a study of blood T cells in healthy people across ages (dated by TCRdb to 2014 to 2015). Broadly, across the study: In model experiments, template switching captured roughly one uniquely barcoded TCR beta cDNA molecule for every two T cells. To track age-related changes in TCR beta repertoire diversity, the study relied on deep sequencing normalized with unique cDNA molecular identifiers. Four age groups were formed from the donors: young (average 16 years), middle-aged (more than 35), aged (62) and long-lived (approximately 78). Donors of different ages were randomly distributed across sequencing lanes to avoid experimental bias. The study analyzed two additional independent replicas of 1 million unique cDNA reads from the same blood draw for two donors, one aged 18 to 29 and one aged 80 or older. Here is what the overall study found, with its caveats: Since profiling was done on bulk unsorted PBMCs, naive and antigen-experienced compartments could not be conclusively compared. The long-lived group showed more naive CD4+ T cells, fewer expanded clones and increased TCR diversity than the aged group, suggesting age selection. Donor CMV infection status was unknown, potentially confounding age-related changes in expanded clonotypes. The percentage of naive T cells measured by flow cytometry correlated strongly with observed TCR beta diversity. Estimates of total diversity from one million sequenced T cells were regarded as lower bounds and underestimates. Observed TCR beta diversity per million T cells fell roughly linearly with age, and a significant reduction was already apparent by age around 40.

The donors were about 40 Caucasian individuals from Russia, aged about 6 to 95 years, who were systemically healthy. Each donor gave about 9.7 milliliters of peripheral blood, drawn into EDTA-treated Vacutainer tubes. Ficoll-Paque density-gradient centrifugation was used to isolate PBMCs, with at least 7 million per sample. Total RNA, at least 6 micrograms per sample, was extracted from PBMCs with Trizol reagent. For every donor, flow cytometry on a PBMC aliquot measured the percentage of naive CD45RAhigh/CD27high T cells. CDR1 DFQATT and CDR2 SNEGSKA were looked up in the germline V gene (reference sequence). V is clipped by 6 bases and J by 4 bases, and the sequence between their germline boundaries is 15 bases long. There are 13 amino acids in the CDR3, from cysteine to phenylalanine inclusive. Only the CDR3 DNA is retained, 39 bases long and in frame from the first base.

The TCR sequence derives from a woman aged 18-29 years in good health. Sequences were obtained from blood. Here the chain combines TRBV20-1 and TRBJ1-2; a tentative D match to TRBD1 spans 5 bases. DNA sequence: TGCAGTGCCATTTCCCCGGGGCCCTATGGCTACACCTTC. The encoded protein is CSAISPGPYGYTF.